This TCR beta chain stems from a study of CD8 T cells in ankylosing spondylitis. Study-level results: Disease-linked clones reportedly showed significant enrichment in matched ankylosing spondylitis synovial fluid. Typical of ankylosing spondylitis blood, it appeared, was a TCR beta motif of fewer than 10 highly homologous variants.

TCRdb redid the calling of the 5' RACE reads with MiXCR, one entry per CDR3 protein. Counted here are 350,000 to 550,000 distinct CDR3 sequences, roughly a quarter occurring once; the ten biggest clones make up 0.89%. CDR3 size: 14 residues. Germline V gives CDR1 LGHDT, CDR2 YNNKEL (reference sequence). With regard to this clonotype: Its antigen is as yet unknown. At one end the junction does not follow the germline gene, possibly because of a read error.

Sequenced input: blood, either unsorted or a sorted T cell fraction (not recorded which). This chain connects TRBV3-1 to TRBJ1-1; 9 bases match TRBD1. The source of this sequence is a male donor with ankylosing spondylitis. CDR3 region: CTSSQQGAGTEAFF. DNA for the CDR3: TGTACCAGCAGCCAACAGGGGGCTGGTACTGAAGCTTTCTTT.